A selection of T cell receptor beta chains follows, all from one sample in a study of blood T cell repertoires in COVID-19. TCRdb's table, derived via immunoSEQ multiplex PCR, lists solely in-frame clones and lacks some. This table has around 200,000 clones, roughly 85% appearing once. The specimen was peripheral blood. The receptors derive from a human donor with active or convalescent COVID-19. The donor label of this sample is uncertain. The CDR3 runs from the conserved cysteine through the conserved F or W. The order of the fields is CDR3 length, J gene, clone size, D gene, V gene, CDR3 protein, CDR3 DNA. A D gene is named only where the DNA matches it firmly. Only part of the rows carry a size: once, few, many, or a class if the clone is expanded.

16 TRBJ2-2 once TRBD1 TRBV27 CASSIRGSRGTGELFF TGTGCCAGCAGCATCAGGGGGTCAAGAGGAACCGGGGAGCTGTTTTTT
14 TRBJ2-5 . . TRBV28 CASTSPGLQETQYF TGTGCCAGCACCAGTCCGGGACTTCAAGAGACCCAGTACTTC
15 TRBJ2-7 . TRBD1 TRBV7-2 CASSIQTGPPYEQYF TGTGCCAGCAGCATACAGACAGGGCCCCCCTACGAGCAGTACTTC
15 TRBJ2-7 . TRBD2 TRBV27 CASSPLGLAGYEQYF TGTGCCAGCAGTCCCCTGGGACTAGCGGGCTACGAGCAGTACTTC
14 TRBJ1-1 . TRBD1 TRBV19 CASSPRTGRTEAFF TGTGCCAGTAGTCCCCGGACAGGGAGGACTGAAGCTTTCTTT
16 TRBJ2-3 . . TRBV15 CATSRDFRRGGDTQYF TGTGCCACCAGCAGAGATTTTAGGAGGGGTGGAGATACGCAGTATTTT
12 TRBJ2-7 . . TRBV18 CASPPGSYEQYF TGTGCCAGTCCGCCAGGATCCTACGAGCAGTACTTC
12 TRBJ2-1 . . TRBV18 CASSLQRDEQFF TGTGCCAGCTCCCTTCAGAGGGATGAGCAGTTCTTC
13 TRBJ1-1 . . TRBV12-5 CASGGRGNTEAFF TGTGCTAGTGGCGGTCGAGGGAACACTGAAGCTTTCTTT
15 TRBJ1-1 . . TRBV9 CASSVTAVLDTEAFF TGTGCCAGCAGCGTAACAGCCGTTTTGGACACTGAAGCTTTCTTT
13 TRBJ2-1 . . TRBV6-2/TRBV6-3 CASSYIPHNEQFF TGTGCCAGCAGTTATATCCCCCACAATGAGCAGTTCTTC
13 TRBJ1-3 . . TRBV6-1 CASSERGGNTIYF TGTGCCAGCAGTGAAAGGGGGGGAAACACCATATATTTT
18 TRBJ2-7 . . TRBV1 CTSSQDDPGQSWTYEQYF TGCACCAGCAGCCAAGATGACCCTGGACAGTCTTGGACCTACGAGCAGTACTTC
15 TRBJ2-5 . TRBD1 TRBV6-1 CASSEANRGVETQYF TGTGCCAGCAGTGAAGCGAACAGGGGGGTAGAGACCCAGTACTTC
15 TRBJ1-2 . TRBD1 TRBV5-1 CASSTQGASPMGYTF TGCGCCAGCAGCACCCAGGGGGCGTCGCCTATGGGCTACACCTTC
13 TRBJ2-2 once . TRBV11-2 CASSLLGIGELFF TGTGCCAGCAGCCTTCTGGGCATCGGGGAGCTGTTTTTT
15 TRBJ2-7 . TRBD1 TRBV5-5 CASSLVDRATYEQYF TGTGCCAGCAGCTTAGTGGACAGGGCTACCTACGAGCAGTACTTC
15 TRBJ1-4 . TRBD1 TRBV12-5 CASGRDRVVNEKLFF TGTGCTAGTGGCCGCGACAGGGTGGTTAATGAAAAACTGTTTTTT